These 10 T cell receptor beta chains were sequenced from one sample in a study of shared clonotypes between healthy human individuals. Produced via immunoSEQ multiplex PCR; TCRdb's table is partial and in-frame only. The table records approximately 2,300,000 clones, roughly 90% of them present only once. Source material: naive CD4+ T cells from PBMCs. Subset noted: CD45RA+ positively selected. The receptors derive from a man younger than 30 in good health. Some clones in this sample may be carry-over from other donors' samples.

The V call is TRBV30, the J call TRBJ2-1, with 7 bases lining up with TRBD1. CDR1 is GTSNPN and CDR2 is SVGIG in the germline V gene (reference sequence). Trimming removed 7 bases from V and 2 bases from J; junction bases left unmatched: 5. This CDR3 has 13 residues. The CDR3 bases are TGTGCCTCGGACAGGATAACCTACAATGAGCAGTTCTTC. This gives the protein CASDRITYNEQFF.

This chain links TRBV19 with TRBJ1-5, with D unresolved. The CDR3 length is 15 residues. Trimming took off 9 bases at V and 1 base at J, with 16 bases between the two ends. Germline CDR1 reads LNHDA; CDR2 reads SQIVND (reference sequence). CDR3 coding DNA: TGTGCCAGCTCAGAGCTGGGTAGGAGCAATCAGCCCCAGCATTTT. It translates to CASSELGRSNQPQHF.

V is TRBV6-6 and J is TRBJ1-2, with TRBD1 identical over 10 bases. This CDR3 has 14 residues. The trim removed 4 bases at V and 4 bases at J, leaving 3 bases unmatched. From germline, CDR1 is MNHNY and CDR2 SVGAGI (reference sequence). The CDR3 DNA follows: TGTGCCAGCAGTTTGGACAGGGGGTTCTATGGCTACACCTTC. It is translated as CASSLDRGFYGYTF.

DNA of the CDR3: TGTGCCAGCTCTCGGACTCGGGATACGCAGTATTTT. It is translated as CASSRTRDTQYF. This sequence joins TRBV5-8 and TRBJ2-3; tentative D call: TRBD2 (5 bases). The CDR3 extends over 12 amino acids. Germline-derived CDR1 and CDR2 are SGHTS and YDEGEE. The V gene lost 7 bases and the J gene lost 6 bases, with 12 bases spanning the gap.

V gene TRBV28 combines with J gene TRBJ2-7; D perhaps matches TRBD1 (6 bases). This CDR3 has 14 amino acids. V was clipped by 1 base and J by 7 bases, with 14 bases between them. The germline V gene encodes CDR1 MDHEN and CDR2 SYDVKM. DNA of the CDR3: TGTGCCAGCAGTTTATTACAGGGCCCCTTGGAGCAGTACTTC. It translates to CASSLLQGPLEQYF.

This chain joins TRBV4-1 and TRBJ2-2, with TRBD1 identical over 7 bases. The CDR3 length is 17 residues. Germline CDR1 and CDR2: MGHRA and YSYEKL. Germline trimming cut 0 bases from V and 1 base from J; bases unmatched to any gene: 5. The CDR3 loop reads CASSQEAAGGNTGELFF. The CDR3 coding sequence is TGCGCCAGCAGCCAAGAGGCGGCAGGGGGGAACACCGGGGAGCTGTTTTTT.

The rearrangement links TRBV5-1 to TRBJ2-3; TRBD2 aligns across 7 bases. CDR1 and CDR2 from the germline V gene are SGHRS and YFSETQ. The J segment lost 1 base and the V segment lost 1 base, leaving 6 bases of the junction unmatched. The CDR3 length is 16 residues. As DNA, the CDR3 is TGCGCCAGCAGCTTGTCCGGGGGAGGGGGCACAGATACGCAGTATTTT. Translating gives CASSLSGGGGTDTQYF.

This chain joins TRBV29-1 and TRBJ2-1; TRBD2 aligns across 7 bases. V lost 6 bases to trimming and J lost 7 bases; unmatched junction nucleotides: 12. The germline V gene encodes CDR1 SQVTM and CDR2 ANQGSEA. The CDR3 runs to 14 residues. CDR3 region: CSVTGSGISNEQFF. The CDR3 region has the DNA TGCAGCGTGACGGGGAGCGGGATTTCGAATGAGCAGTTCTTC.

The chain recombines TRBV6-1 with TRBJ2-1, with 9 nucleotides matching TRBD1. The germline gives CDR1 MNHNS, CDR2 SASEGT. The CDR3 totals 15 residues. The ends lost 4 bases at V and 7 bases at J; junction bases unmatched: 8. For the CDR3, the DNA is TGTGCCAGCAGTGCGGCGGAGACAGGGGGAAATGAGCAGTTCTTC. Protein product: CASSAAETGGNEQFF.

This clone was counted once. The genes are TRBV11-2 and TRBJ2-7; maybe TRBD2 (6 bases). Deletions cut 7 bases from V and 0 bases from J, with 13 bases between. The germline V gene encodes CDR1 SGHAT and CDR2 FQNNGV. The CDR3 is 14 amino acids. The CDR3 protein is CASTPGTRSYEQYF. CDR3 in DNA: TGTGCCAGCACCCCCGGGACTCGCTCCTACGAGCAGTACTTC. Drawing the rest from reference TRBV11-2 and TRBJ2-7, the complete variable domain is EAGVAQSPRYKIIEKRQSVAFWCNPISGHATLYWYQQILGQGPKLLIQFQNNGVVDDSQLPKDRFSAERLKGVDSTLKIQPAKLEDSAVYLCASTPGTRSYEQYFGPGTRLTVT.